The 29 T cell receptor beta chains below all came from one sample that was sequenced in a study of blood T cell repertoires in COVID-19. Assay used: immunoSEQ multiplex PCR; TCRdb lists only in-frame clones, some missing. This sample yields more than 20,000 clones, of which approximately 77% are seen a single time; around 15% belongs to the top ten. Input material: peripheral blood. The receptors come from a man of 80 years or more with active or convalescent COVID-19.

The chain combines TRBV5-6 with TRBJ1-5; no firm D call. V lost 0 bases and J 0 bases, leaving 10 bases between the germline ends. CDR3 length: 16 residues. The germline gives CDR1 SGHDT, CDR2 YYEEEE. CDR3 coding DNA: TGTGCCAGCAGCTTGGAGAGGGAGACTAGCAATCAGCCCCAGCATTTT. Residues: CASSLERETSNQPQHF.

This clone was detected once. The rearrangement links TRBV6-4 to TRBJ2-7; TRBD2 matches 11 bases. Germline V gene lookup returns CDR1 MRHNA and CDR2 SNTAGT. The length of the CDR3 is 16 residues. Germline trimming cut 0 bases from V and 3 bases from J; bases unmatched to any gene: 4. The CDR3, as DNA: TGTGCCAGCAGTGACTCGGGACTAGCGGACTACTACGAGCAGTACTTC. Its protein product is CASSDSGLADYYEQYF.

The chain is built from TRBV9 and TRBJ1-5; TRBD1 matches at 8 bases. Germline CDR1 is SGDLS and CDR2 is YYNGEE. The CDR3 is made up of 14 amino acids. The J segment lost 2 bases and the V segment lost 3 bases, leaving 1 base of the junction unmatched. The CDR3 DNA sequence: TGTGCCAGCAGCGCACAGGGGGGCAATCAGCCCCAGCATTTT. It codes for CASSAQGGNQPQHF.

In its sample, this clone was seen a few times. The V and J genes are TRBV11-2 and TRBJ1-1; a possible D gene is TRBD1 (6 bases). Trimming took 6 bases from V and 2 from J, leaving 13 bases between them. The CDR3 length is 14 residues. Germline lookup yields CDR1 SGHAT and CDR2 FQNNGV. The CDR3 sequence: CASRNYRENTEAFF. The CDR3 region has the DNA TGTGCCAGCAGAAACTACAGGGAAAACACTGAAGCTTTCTTT.

The chain joins TRBV24-1 to TRBJ2-1, with D perhaps matching TRBD2 (5 bases). The CDR3 contains 16 residues. Trimming pared 3 bases from V and 4 bases from J, leaving 15 bases between. Looked up from germline, CDR1 is KGHDR and CDR2 is SFDVKD. This CDR3 is CATSDHKSSGYNEQFF. The CDR3 nucleotides read TGTGCCACCAGTGATCACAAGTCTTCGGGGTACAATGAGCAGTTCTTC.

This chain links TRBV5-4 with TRBJ2-5; 10 bases agree with TRBD1. CDR1 and CDR2 (germline): SGHNT, YYREEE (reference sequence). After removal of 2 bases from V and 1 base from J, the junction contained 5 bases not matched to a gene. This CDR3 spans 16 amino acids. CDR3: CASSLGQGEFQETQYF. DNA for the CDR3: TGTGCCAGCAGCTTAGGACAGGGGGAGTTCCAAGAGACCCAGTACTTC.

The chain links TRBV3-1 (or the pseudogene TRBV3-2) to TRBJ1-6; 7 positions agree with TRBD1. V was clipped by 3 bases and J by 7 bases; unmatched bases: 3. This CDR3 has 14 amino acids. Germline CDR1 LGHDT, CDR2 YNNKEL (reference sequence). CDR3 residues: CASSQGTENSPLHF. The CDR3 region has the DNA TGTGCCAGCAGCCAGGGGACAGAAAATTCACCCCTCCACTTT.

The rearrangement uses TRBV7-9 and TRBJ2-3; 11 bases are shared with TRBD2. J was trimmed by 4 bases and V by 5 bases; bases with no gene match: 8. Germline assignment: CDR1 SEHNR and CDR2 FQNEAQ (reference sequence). The CDR3 spans 16 residues. The CDR3 sequence is CASSVLLAGVPDTQYF. CDR3 nucleotide sequence: TGTGCCAGCAGCGTCCTACTAGCGGGGGTGCCAGATACGCAGTATTTT.

The V and J genes are TRBV5-1 and TRBJ1-1; 7 nucleotides align to TRBD1. Germline CDR1 is SGHRS and CDR2 is YFSETQ. The J segment lost 4 bases and the V segment lost 3 bases, leaving 9 bases of the junction unmatched. The CDR3 has 15 amino acids. The CDR3 DNA sequence: TGCGCCAGCAGCTACTCCACAGGGGAAGGCACTGAAGCTTTCTTT. Its translation: CASSYSTGEGTEAFF.

The V gene is TRBV11-2, the J gene TRBJ2-4; D is undetermined. The CDR3 contains 11 residues. The ends were cut back, 1 base at V and 11 bases at J, with 6 bases in the middle. In germline, CDR1 is SGHAT, CDR2 FQNNGV. The CDR3 protein is CASSLGPVQYF. As DNA, the CDR3 is TGTGCCAGCAGCTTAGGTCCGGTTCAGTACTTC.

The chain employs TRBV6-4 and TRBJ2-4; a possible D gene is TRBD1 (6 bases). CDR3 length equals 18 residues. Trimming cost V 0 bases and J 3 bases, with 18 bases left between them. Looked up from germline, CDR1 is MRHNA and CDR2 is SNTAGT. CDR3 region: CASSDSKGTIVDKNIQYF. CDR3 DNA sequence: TGTGCCAGCAGTGACTCGAAAGGGACAATTGTTGACAAAAACATTCAGTACTTC.

This clone came up a few times. The chain is built from TRBV7-2 and TRBJ2-2; tentative D call: TRBD1 (5 bases). The V gene's germline CDR1 is SGHTA and CDR2 FQGNSA. V lost 1 base and J 2 bases, leaving 17 bases between the germline ends. This CDR3 region has 18 residues. CDR3 amino acids: CASSLESRQGLNTGELFF. The CDR3 region has the DNA TGTGCCAGCAGCTTAGAATCCCGCCAGGGCCTCAACACCGGGGAGCTGTTTTTT.

The chain uses TRBV5-6 and TRBJ2-7, with D maybe TRBD2 (5 bases). Germline CDR1 is SGHDT and CDR2 is YYEEEE. Trimming took 5 bases from V and 3 from J, leaving 15 bases between them. The CDR3 length is 14 residues. The CDR3: CASRLLEGVYEQYF. DNA for the CDR3: TGTGCCAGCAGATTGCTTGAGGGCGTCTACGAGCAGTACTTC.

This clone was picked up one time. The J gene is TRBJ2-2, the V gene TRBV5-6, with D perhaps matching TRBD1 (6 bases). Looked up from germline, CDR1 is SGHDT and CDR2 is YYEEEE. Trimming removed 0 bases at V and 7 bases at J, with 10 bases between. The CDR3 runs to 14 residues. CDR3 sequence: CASSLGGHVGELFF. CDR3 DNA sequence: TGTGCCAGCAGCTTGGGGGGGCATGTCGGGGAGCTGTTTTTT.

This clone showed up just a few times. This chain connects TRBV29-1 to TRBJ1-2, with 7 bases identical to TRBD1. V lost 7 bases to trimming and J lost 4 bases; unmatched junction nucleotides: 9. Germline loops: CDR1 SQVTM, CDR2 ANQGSEA. The CDR3 covers 13 residues. The CDR3 region has the DNA TGCAGCGCCACAGGGGATGAGGTCTATGGCTACACCTTC. This gives the protein CSATGDEVYGYTF.

The J gene is TRBJ2-7, the V gene TRBV6-5; D is unclear. V was trimmed by 2 bases and J by 4 bases, leaving 18 bases between them. The CDR3 is 16 amino acids. Germline lookup yields CDR1 MNHEY and CDR2 SVGAGI. CDR3 nucleotide sequence: TGTGCCAGCAGTTACCCCCGGGTTTTGACTCTATACGAGCAGTACTTC. This gives the protein CASSYPRVLTLYEQYF.

The rearrangement links TRBV7-2 to TRBJ2-1; tentative D call: TRBD2 (6 bases). The CDR3 is made up of 15 amino acids. V lost 4 bases to trimming and J lost 4 bases, with 14 bases between them. Germline V lookup: CDR1 SGHTA, CDR2 FQGNSA. CDR3: CASSSSVRRYNEQFF. Written as DNA, the CDR3 is TGTGCCAGCAGCTCTAGCGTCCGACGGTACAATGAGCAGTTCTTC.

The chain couples TRBV3-1 (or the pseudogene TRBV3-2) to TRBJ2-1, with 7 bases fitting TRBD1. There are 17 residues in the CDR3. V dropped 0 bases and J dropped 0; count of bases not matched to a gene: 5. The germline CDR1 and CDR2 sequences are LGHDT and YNNKEL (reference sequence). The DNA for the CDR3 is TGTGCCAGCAGCCAAGATGGGGCAGGGGGCTCCTACAATGAGCAGTTCTTC. Its protein is CASSQDGAGGSYNEQFF.

This clone was picked up one time. CDR3 sequence (DNA): TGTGCCAGCAGTGTACAGGGGACTAGGTACGAGCAGTACTTC. Translation: CASSVQGTRYEQYF. The chain combines TRBV5-6 with TRBJ2-7; maybe TRBD2 (8 bases). CDR1 and CDR2 from the germline V gene are SGHDT and YYEEEE. Trimming stripped 5 bases from V and 4 bases from J, with 16 bases between. The CDR3 loop spans 14 amino acids.

The chain links TRBV6-2 or TRBV6-3 to TRBJ1-2, with TRBD1 matching over 8 bases. The germline V gene has CDR1 MNHEY and CDR2 SVGEGT. Trimming took 1 base from V and 3 from J; bases not matched to a gene: 10. CDR3 length: 17 amino acids. The CDR3 loop is CASSYLSSRGRDYGYTF. In nucleotides, the CDR3 is TGTGCCAGCAGTTACTTATCCTCCAGGGGGCGCGACTATGGCTACACCTTC.

The rearrangement joins TRBV7-2 to TRBJ2-2; weak D call: TRBD2 (6 bases). With 4 bases removed from V and 0 bases from J, the gap between germline ends came to 9 bases. Germline assignment: CDR1 SGHTA and CDR2 FQGNSA. This CDR3 has 15 amino acids. The CDR3 region has the DNA TGTGCCAGCAGCTCACTAGCAACGAACACCGGGGAGCTGTTTTTT. Amino acid sequence: CASSSLATNTGELFF. Combining the CDR3 with reference TRBV7-2 and TRBJ2-2 gives the whole variable domain GAGVSQSPSNKVTEKGKDVELRCDPISGHTALYWYRQSLGQGLEFLIYFQGNSAPDKSGLPSDRFSAERTGGSVSTLTIQRTQQEDSAVYLCASSSLATNTGELFFGEGSRLTVL.

The chain combines TRBV5-1 with TRBJ2-1, with TRBD2 matching 7 bases. Looked up from germline, CDR1 is SGHRS and CDR2 is YFSETQ. The V and J ends lost 4 bases and 0 bases, in that order; junction bases with no gene match: 4. CDR3 size: 15 residues. The CDR3 reads CASSARGSSYNEQFF. The CDR3 DNA reads TGCGCCAGCAGCGCCCGCGGGAGCTCCTACAATGAGCAGTTCTTC.

The rearrangement uses TRBV5-4 and TRBJ1-2, with 7 positions matching TRBD1. In germline, CDR1 is SGHNT, CDR2 YYREEE (reference sequence). The CDR3 extends over 16 amino acids. V lost 4 bases, J lost 0 bases, and 9 bases stayed unmatched. The CDR3 spells CASSNRGEGANYGYTF. The CDR3 coding sequence is TGTGCCAGCAGCAACAGGGGAGAAGGTGCTAACTATGGCTACACCTTC.

This clone was recorded a few times. J is TRBJ2-3 and V is TRBV10-1, with TRBD2 identical over 7 bases. The J segment lost 5 bases and the V segment lost 3 bases, leaving 8 bases of the junction unmatched. CDR1 is WNHNN, CDR2 SYGVQD, per germline (reference sequence). The length of the CDR3 is 15 residues. CDR3 in DNA: TGCGCCAGCAGTGACCCCTCCGCGGGAGAAGATACGCAGTATTTT. Amino acid sequence: CASSDPSAGEDTQYF.

The genes are TRBV6-2 or TRBV6-3 and TRBJ2-5, with 11 bases identical to TRBD2. Unmatched junction bases numbered 10, after V lost 0 bases and J lost 4 bases. This CDR3 is 18 amino acids long. CDR1 MNHEY and CDR2 SVGEGT come from the germline V gene. CDR3 sequence (DNA): TGTGCCAGCAGTTACTCGATGGCCCTTACTAGCGGGAGAGAGACCCAGTACTTC. It codes for CASSYSMALTSGRETQYF.

This clone occurred a few times. The V call is TRBV15, the J call TRBJ1-1; D perhaps matches TRBD1 (6 bases). The CDR3 runs 15 residues. Germline CDR1 and CDR2: LNHNV and YYDKDF (reference sequence). The V end was cut by 1 base, the J end by 1 base, with 10 bases between. CDR3 coding DNA: TGTGCCACCAGCAGAGTAACAGGGAAGAACACTGAAGCTTTCTTT. Encoded protein: CATSRVTGKNTEAFF. The full variable domain, with the rest looked up from reference TRBV15 and TRBJ1-1, is DAMVIQNPRYQVTQFGKPVTLSCSQTLNHNVMYWYQQKSSQAPKLLFHYYDKDFNNEADTPDNFQSRRPNTSFCFLDIRSPGLGDTAMYLCATSRVTGKNTEAFFGQGTRLTVV.

V and J are TRBV28 and TRBJ2-1, with TRBD2 matching over 7 bases. Looked up from germline, CDR1 is MDHEN and CDR2 is SYDVKM. With V trimmed by 6 bases and J by 0 bases, 5 bases remained unmatched. The CDR3 extends over 15 amino acids. CDR3: CASRGGGSSYNEQFF. CDR3 nucleotides: TGTGCCAGCAGGGGTGGCGGGAGCTCCTACAATGAGCAGTTCTTC.

This rearrangement joins TRBV3-1 (or the pseudogene TRBV3-2) to TRBJ2-1; TRBD2 agrees at 10 bases. V lost 0 bases to trimming and J lost 9 bases; unmatched junction nucleotides: 11. In germline, CDR1 is LGHDT, CDR2 YNNKEL (reference sequence). The CDR3 has 17 amino acids. The CDR3 loop is CASSQDVRASGSSEQFF. CDR3 DNA: TGTGCCAGCAGCCAAGATGTTAGGGCTAGCGGGAGTTCTGAGCAGTTCTTC.

Only a few counts were recorded for this clone. The rearrangement joins TRBV19 to TRBJ2-2; D is ambiguous. V was trimmed by 2 bases and J by 1 base, leaving 8 bases between them. Germline V gene lookup returns CDR1 LNHDA and CDR2 SQIVND (reference sequence). The CDR3 is 15 amino acids. The CDR3 loop reads CASSIQNMNTGELFF. The CDR3 bases are TGTGCCAGTAGTATACAGAATATGAACACCGGGGAGCTGTTTTTT. Supplemented by reference TRBV19 and TRBJ2-2, the full variable domain reads DGGITQSPKYLFRKEGQNVTLSCEQNLNHDAMYWYRQDPGQGLRLIYYSQIVNDFQKGDIAEGYSVSREKKESFPLTVTSAQKNPTAFYLCASSIQNMNTGELFFGEGSRLTVL.